The rows below give T cell receptor beta chains drawn from one sample of a study of OX40 agonist ivuxolimab in advanced cancers. Repertoires were generated with immunoSEQ multiplex PCR, while TCRdb's copy carries only in-frame clones and drops some. The sample consists of around 40,000 clones, about 80% of them appearing once. The material was CD4+ or CD8+ T cells sorted from blood, obtained in a trial of the OX40 agonist ivuxolimab. The receptors here all came from an adult with an advanced solid tumor such as melanoma, head and neck, liver or kidney cancer. Each CDR3 is given with its conserved first and last residue. D genes are given only for firm matches. A clone size is listed for some rows: how often the clone was seen (once, few, many), or a class if it is expanded.

>TRBV11-2|-|-|TRBJ2-3
CASSISGTDTQYF
TGTGCCAGCAGCATTAGCGGCACAGATACGCAGTATTTT
>TRBV10-3|TRBD2|-|TRBJ2-7
CAISVGGLAGYEQYF
TGTGCCATCAGTGTGGGGGGACTAGCGGGGTACGAGCAGTACTTC
>TRBV5-6|-|-|TRBJ2-2
CASSYTAVTGELFF
TGTGCCAGCAGCTATACCGCGGTCACCGGGGAGCTGTTTTTT
>TRBV7-2|-|-|TRBJ2-5
CASSPLGGRETQYF
TGTGCCAGCAGCCCCTTAGGGGGGCGGGAGACCCAGTACTTC
>TRBV19|-|-|TRBJ2-7
CASSKTGYEQYF
TGTGCCAGTAGTAAAACGGGTTACGAGCAGTACTTC
>TRBV5-4|-|-|TRBJ2-7
CASSLGLSSYEQYF
TGTGCCAGCAGCTTGGGTTTAAGCTCCTACGAGCAGTACTTC
>TRBV28|-|-|TRBJ2-6
CASSLYSGANVLTF
TGTGCCAGCAGTTTATACTCCGGGGCCAACGTCCTGACTTTC
>TRBV28|-|-|TRBJ2-7
CASSPPQGRGLDEQYF
TGTGCCAGCAGTCCCCCCCAGGGAAGGGGCTTGGACGAGCAGTACTTC
>TRBV28|-|-|TRBJ1-2
CASSLVSEHGYTF
TGTGCCAGCAGTTTAGTGTCCGAGCATGGCTACACCTTC
>TRBV11-2|TRBD2|-|TRBJ2-7
CASSLVSGGYEQYF
TGTGCCAGCAGCTTGGTTAGCGGGGGATACGAGCAGTACTTC
>TRBV15|TRBD1|-|TRBJ2-2
CATSFRDRATGELFF
TGTGCCACCAGCTTCCGGGACAGGGCCACCGGGGAGCTGTTTTTT
>TRBV29-1|-|-|TRBJ2-1
CSAARTPYNEQFF
TGCAGCGCCGCGAGGACACCGTACAATGAGCAGTTCTTC
>TRBV11-3|-|-|TRBJ1-6
CASSLGQGYSPLHF
TGTGCCAGCAGCTTGGGCCAGGGCTATTCACCCCTCCACTTT
>TRBV27|TRBD1|-|TRBJ2-7
CASSFGTGGYEQYF
TGTGCCAGCAGTTTCGGGACAGGGGGCTACGAGCAGTACTTC
>TRBV15|-|-|TRBJ1-2
CATSRVRTGDYGYTF
TGTGCCACCAGCAGAGTTCGAACAGGCGACTATGGCTACACCTTC
>TRBV19|-|few|TRBJ1-1
CASRNGLAEAFF
TGTGCCAGTAGGAATGGTCTGGCTGAAGCTTTCTTT
>TRBV11-2|-|-|TRBJ2-1
CASSLIRTAYNEQFF
TGTGCCAGCAGCCTAATCCGGACTGCCTACAATGAGCAGTTCTTC
>TRBV28|-|-|TRBJ2-3
CASSPGRITDTQYF
TGTGCCAGCAGTCCGGGACGGATCACAGATACGCAGTATTTT
>TRBV6-1|-|-|TRBJ1-5
CASSDDSGSNQPQHF
TGTGCCAGCAGTGATGATTCAGGGTCCAATCAGCCCCAGCATTTT
>TRBV2|-|few|TRBJ1-1
CASRGPEAFF
TGTGCCAGCAGAGGGCCTGAAGCTTTCTTT
>TRBV5-5|TRBD1|-|TRBJ1-2
CASSSEGTVYGYTF
TGTGCCAGCAGCTCGGAAGGGACAGTCTATGGCTACACCTTC
>TRBV13|-|once|TRBJ2-7
CASSRGAYEQYF
TGTGCCAGCAGCCGGGGTGCGTACGAGCAGTACTTC
>TRBV7-9|-|-|TRBJ1-3
CASIDRILSGNTIYF
TGTGCCAGCATCGACAGGATCCTCTCTGGAAACACCATATATTTT
>TRBV19|TRBD2|-|TRBJ2-1
CASSLTGGGGEQFF
TGTGCCAGTAGTTTAACCGGGGGGGGCGGCGAGCAGTTCTTC
>TRBV6-1|-|-|TRBJ1-3
CASTHGGTTGNTIYF
TGTGCCAGCACCCATGGGGGGACTACTGGAAACACCATATATTTT
>TRBV4-2|TRBD2|few|TRBJ2-5
CASSQGGTGGGETQYF
TGTGCCAGCAGCCAAGGTGGAACGGGAGGGGGTGAGACCCAGTACTTC
>TRBV30|-|medium-sized|TRBJ2-2
CAWAADHTGELFF
TGTGCCTGGGCGGCCGACCACACCGGGGAGCTGTTTTTT
>TRBV6-5|TRBD2|-|TRBJ2-1
CASSIGTSGYNEQFF
TGTGCCAGCAGCATTGGGACTAGCGGGTACAATGAGCAGTTCTTC
>TRBV6-6|-|-|TRBJ2-3
CASSSGLVLTDTQYF
TGTGCCAGCAGTTCCGGACTGGTCCTGACAGATACGCAGTATTTT
>TRBV6-1|TRBD1|-|TRBJ2-7
CASRTGQGISSEQYF
TGTGCCAGCAGAACCGGACAGGGGATCTCCTCCGAGCAGTACTTC
>TRBV4-1|-|-|TRBJ2-3
CASSQDDYLTDTQYF
TGCGCCAGCAGCCAAGATGACTACCTCACAGATACGCAGTATTTT
>TRBV6-5|-|-|TRBJ2-1
CASSYSGTGTYNEQFF
TGTGCCAGCAGTTACTCGGGGACGGGAACCTACAATGAGCAGTTCTTC
>TRBV27|-|-|TRBJ2-4
CASSLSLANIQYF
TGTGCCAGCAGTTTATCGTTGGCGAACATTCAGTACTTC
>TRBV6-1|-|-|TRBJ2-7
CATKNGPYEQYF
TGTGCCACCAAAAACGGGCCGTACGAGCAGTACTTC
>TRBV9|-|-|TRBJ2-2
CASSVEVGGSGAGELFF
TGTGCCAGCAGCGTAGAAGTCGGGGGTAGTGGCGCCGGGGAGCTGTTTTTT
>TRBV28|-|-|TRBJ2-7
CASNRLFYMEQYF
TGTGCCAGCAACAGGTTGTTCTATATGGAGCAGTACTTC
>TRBV18|TRBD1|-|TRBJ1-5
CASSPQGQGLQPQHF
TGTGCCAGCTCACCTCAGGGACAGGGCCTTCAGCCCCAGCATTTT
>TRBV6-5|-|-|TRBJ2-5
CAGGLRPQYF
TGTGCAGGGGGGCTCCGGCCCCAGTACTTC
>TRBV6-5|TRBD1|few|TRBJ1-4
CASISGTDNEKLFF
TGTGCCAGCATCTCCGGGACAGATAATGAAAAACTGTTTTTT
>TRBV13|TRBD1|-|TRBJ2-7
CASSVTGGTYEQYF
TGTGCCAGCAGCGTGACAGGGGGCACCTACGAGCAGTACTTC
>TRBV5-1|TRBD1|few|TRBJ2-7
CASSLQGTDYEQYF
TGCGCCAGCAGCTTGCAGGGGACAGACTACGAGCAGTACTTC
>TRBV28|TRBD2|once|TRBJ2-7
CASSPLPTSAYEQYF
TGTGCCAGCAGCCCTCTCCCGACTAGCGCCTACGAGCAGTACTTC
>TRBV7-3|-|-|TRBJ2-1
CASSLGGENEQFF
TGTGCCAGCAGCTTAGGGGGCGAGAATGAGCAGTTCTTC
>TRBV25-1|-|-|TRBJ1-1
CASRATGGGTEAFF
TGTGCCAGCAGGGCGACAGGTGGGGGCACTGAAGCTTTCTTT
>TRBV27|-|-|TRBJ2-1
CASSSSEYNEQFF
TGTGCCAGCAGTTCGTCGGAATACAATGAGCAGTTCTTC
>TRBV4-3|-|-|TRBJ2-1
CASSQDRWSSSSYNEQFF
TGCGCCAGCAGCCAAGACCGGTGGAGTTCGAGCTCCTACAATGAGCAGTTCTTC
>TRBV9|-|-|TRBJ2-7
CASSPEADFIPHEQYF
TGTGCCAGCAGCCCGGAGGCGGATTTTATCCCCCACGAGCAGTACTTC
>TRBV9|TRBD2|-|TRBJ2-7
CASSESGISSYEQYF
TGTGCCAGCAGCGAAAGCGGGATCAGTTCCTACGAGCAGTACTTC
>TRBV6-5|-|-|TRBJ2-7
CASSPGASYEQYF
TGTGCCAGCTCCCCCGGGGCATCCTACGAGCAGTACTTC
>TRBV5-4|TRBD2|-|TRBJ2-3
CASSHLAGSSTDTQYF
TGTGCCAGCAGCCATCTAGCGGGCTCTAGCACAGATACGCAGTATTTT
>TRBV19|-|few|TRBJ2-6
CASSMSGSGANVLTF
TGTGCCAGTAGTATGTCAGGGTCTGGGGCCAACGTCCTGACTTTC
>TRBV5-4|-|-|TRBJ2-3
CASSLALGTSVHTQYF
TGTGCCAGCAGCTTGGCCTTAGGGACTTCGGTCCATACGCAGTATTTT
>TRBV28|-|-|TRBJ1-2
CASSVGAYGYTF
TGTGCCAGCAGTGTAGGGGCTTATGGCTACACCTTC
>TRBV27|-|-|TRBJ1-3
CASRFGNTIYF
TGTGCCAGCAGATTTGGAAACACCATATATTTT
>TRBV4-1|-|-|TRBJ1-1
CASSQDPVTEAFF
TGCGCCAGCAGCCAAGATCCGGTTACTGAAGCTTTCTTT
>TRBV11-2|-|-|TRBJ1-1
CASSLGVNTEAFF
TGTGCCAGCAGCTTAGGGGTGAACACTGAAGCTTTCTTT
>TRBV6-1|-|-|TRBJ1-1
CASSYGTPNTEAFF
TGTGCCAGCAGTTATGGGACACCGAACACTGAAGCTTTCTTT
>TRBV11-2|-|-|TRBJ2-1
CASSSGTNYNEQFF
TGTGCCAGCAGCTCGGGGACAAACTACAATGAGCAGTTCTTC
>TRBV19|TRBD1|few|TRBJ1-2
CASSWTGNGYTF
TGTGCCAGTAGTTGGACAGGGAATGGCTACACCTTC